This T cell receptor (beta chain) was sequenced during a study of cytomegalovirus exposure and HLA in healthy donors. Overall study results and limits: The study designated 150 to 200 TCR beta chains cytomegalovirus-associated. In a later analysis, HLA-C alleles had the fewest associated TCRs, DRB1 alleles the most.

Regarding this clone: The antigen is not known.

Trimming cost V 1 base and J 5 bases; bases outside gene matches: 9. This CDR3 region has 16 residues. Per germline, CDR1 LGHNA and CDR2 YSLEER. With 60 Vbeta and 13 Jbeta primers, the PCR was carried out. Here immunoSEQ multiplex PCR was the method, and the copy in TCRdb shows in-frame clones only, minus some. The data contain under 200,000 clones, almost 85% of them singletons. The chain joins TRBV4-3 to TRBJ2-3; 7 bases align to TRBD2. This receptor was obtained from a man aged 25 to 40 in good health and CMV-seronegative. The source material was PBMCs. The CDR3 sequence is CASSQGTGGVGDTQYF. In DNA form, the CDR3 reads TGCGCCAGCAGCCAAGGAACGGGGGGAGTGGGAGATACGCAGTATTTT.